Described below is a single TCR beta chain sequence and its context. No antigen is known for it. Germline CDR1 is ENHRY and CDR2 is SYGVKD. With 2 bases removed from V and 0 bases from J, the gap between germline ends came to 9 bases. This CDR3 spans 15 amino acids. This entry belongs to a study of cytomegalovirus exposure and HLA in healthy donors. All the people who gave samples were healthy bone marrow donors. Regarding the study as a whole: Whilst most TCR sequences proved rare, a subset of public TCRs occurred across many donors. The CMV antigen specificity of a few CMV-associated chains was confirmed through in vitro analysis.

In the PCR, 60 Vbeta and 13 Jbeta primers were used. Data came from immunoSEQ multiplex PCR; TCRdb stores just in-frame clones and leaves some out. The data show some 77,000 clones, 80% seen once. This clonotype originated in a man aged 45-60 years in good health and CMV-seropositive. Sequenced: PBMCs. The rearrangement joins TRBV10-3 to TRBJ2-3, with D maybe TRBD2 (5 bases). The CDR3 DNA follows: TGTGCCATCAGTGAGAGCGGAACTAGCACAGATACGCAGTATTTT. It is translated as CAISESGTSTDTQYF.